A selection of T cell receptor beta chains follows, all from one sample in a study of PD-1 blockade in mismatch repair-deficient tumors. Sequencing used immunoSEQ multiplex PCR; TCRdb keeps in-frame clones, though not all of them. The sample lists roughly 13,000 clones, around 84% occurring once. These TCRs are of unknown antigen specificity. Specimen: cells cultured in vitro, collected from a patient treated with pembrolizumab. Every receptor here comes from an adult with mismatch repair-deficient cancer. The CDR3 runs from the conserved cysteine through the conserved F or W. The D gene is left open where the match is weak. Only some rows state a clone size, as once, few, many or a class for expanded clones.

cdr3_aa cdr3_nt clone_size v_call cdr3_length j_call d_call
CASRRQGGSNQPQHF TGTGCCAGCAGGAGACAGGGGGGAAGCAATCAGCCCCAGCATTTT NA TRBV2 15 TRBJ1-5 TRBD1
CSVRDRGGYNEQFF TGCAGCGTTCGGGACAGGGGGGGGTACAATGAGCAGTTCTTC NA TRBV29-1 14 TRBJ2-1 TRBD1
CASSRQGSTNEKLFF TGTGCCAGCAGCAGACAGGGGTCAACTAATGAAAAACTGTTTTTT NA TRBV7-6 15 TRBJ1-4 TRBD1
CAWSARRGLYGYTF TGTGCCTGGAGTGCGCGTCGGGGGCTTTATGGCTACACCTTC NA TRBV30 14 TRBJ1-2 NA
CASSLGSRGRLEDTQYF TGTGCCAGCAGCTTAGGTTCCAGGGGGCGTCTTGAAGATACGCAGTATTTT NA TRBV7-3 17 TRBJ2-3 TRBD1
CASGLGQPSEQYF TGTGCTAGTGGTTTGGGTCAGCCCTCCGAGCAGTACTTC NA TRBV12-5 13 TRBJ2-7 NA
CASSAQKRPATNEKLFF TGTGCCAGCAGTGCCCAAAAACGACCTGCAACTAATGAAAAACTGTTTTTT few TRBV6-1 17 TRBJ1-4 NA
CAWGTSGFSYEQYF TGTGCCTGGGGGACTAGCGGTTTCTCCTACGAGCAGTACTTC NA TRBV30 14 TRBJ2-7 TRBD2
CASSPDLSNQPQHF TGTGCCAGCTCCCCCGACCTTAGCAATCAGCCCCAGCATTTT few TRBV18 14 TRBJ1-5 NA
CASSARVTDTQYF TGTGCCAGCAGCGCAAGGGTCACAGATACGCAGTATTTT NA TRBV4-2 13 TRBJ2-3 NA
CASSFRLAGASGANVLTF TGTGCCAGCAGCTTCCGACTAGCGGGAGCCTCTGGGGCCAACGTCCTGACTTTC NA TRBV7-3 18 TRBJ2-6 TRBD2
CAWSVRDRVGSPLHF TGTGCCTGGAGTGTACGGGACAGGGTTGGTTCACCCCTCCACTTT once TRBV30 15 TRBJ1-6 TRBD1
CASSRDRGTYNEQFF TGTGCCAGCAGCCGGGACAGGGGAACCTACAATGAGCAGTTCTTC once TRBV7-9 15 TRBJ2-1 TRBD1
CASSLAEGATYEQYF TGTGCCAGCAGCTTGGCCGAGGGAGCCACCTACGAGCAGTACTTC NA TRBV5-4 15 TRBJ2-7 NA
CASSQQEDYQPQHF TGCGCCAGCAGCCAACAGGAAGATTATCAGCCCCAGCATTTT few TRBV4-1 14 TRBJ1-5 NA
CAGRSSYNEQFF TGTGCCGGTAGGAGCTCCTACAATGAGCAGTTCTTC few TRBV5-4 12 TRBJ2-1 NA
CASSFGLASGMDEQFF TGTGCCAGCAGCTTCGGTTTGGCTAGCGGGATGGATGAGCAGTTCTTC NA TRBV5-5 16 TRBJ2-1 TRBD2
CASSVGRTPNNEQFF TGTGCCAGCAGCGTAGGACGGACCCCGAACAATGAGCAGTTCTTC NA TRBV9 15 TRBJ2-1 NA
CASSRTSGEKLFF TGCGCCAGCAGCAGGACCTCCGGTGAAAAACTGTTTTTT NA TRBV5-1 13 TRBJ1-4 NA
CASSPMNTEAFF TGTGCCAGCAGCCCTATGAACACTGAAGCTTTCTTT medium-sized TRBV11-3 12 TRBJ1-1 NA
CASSAAGSGRDEQFF TGTGCCAGCAGTGCCGCAGGTAGCGGGAGGGACGAGCAGTTCTTC NA TRBV6-1 15 TRBJ2-1 TRBD2
CASTTRGGGSDQPQHF TGTGCCAGCACCACCCGAGGAGGGGGGTCCGATCAGCCCCAGCATTTT NA TRBV27 16 TRBJ1-5 NA
CASGRDSNQPQHF TGTGCCAGCGGGAGGGATAGCAATCAGCCCCAGCATTTT NA TRBV19 13 TRBJ1-5 NA
CASSYQAYEQYF TGTGCCAGCAGCTACCAAGCCTACGAGCAGTACTTC NA TRBV7-8 12 TRBJ2-7 NA
CSAMGEGRETQYF TGCAGCGCGATGGGGGAAGGGCGGGAGACCCAGTACTTC few TRBV29-1 13 TRBJ2-5 NA
CASSEEGQGGTEAFF TGTGCCAGCAGTGAAGAAGGACAGGGGGGCACTGAAGCTTTCTTT NA TRBV6-1 15 TRBJ1-1 TRBD1
CSAGTPDSGANVLTF TGCAGCGCTGGGACACCAGACTCTGGGGCCAACGTCCTGACTTTC NA TRBV29-1 15 TRBJ2-6 NA
CASRGPGRPYNEQFF TGTGCCAGCCGGGGGCCGGGGCGTCCCTACAATGAGCAGTTCTTC once TRBV5-5 15 TRBJ2-1 NA
CASSRLGTGINQPQHF TGTGCCAGTAGTAGACTCGGGACAGGGATCAATCAGCCCCAGCATTTT NA TRBV19 16 TRBJ1-5 TRBD1
CATHGTGDGNTIYF TGTGCCACACACGGGACAGGGGATGGAAACACCATATATTTT NA TRBV2 14 TRBJ1-3 TRBD1
CAISESPSSQIVQYF TGTGCCATCAGTGAGTCCCCCAGCTCTCAAATTGTTCAGTACTTC NA TRBV10-3 15 TRBJ2-4 NA
CATSRDRGTQETQYF TGTGCCACCAGCAGAGATCGAGGGACCCAAGAGACCCAGTACTTC NA TRBV15 15 TRBJ2-5 NA
CASSEYGGRNSPLHF TGTGCCAGCAGTGAATATGGGGGGCGAAATTCACCCCTCCACTTT NA TRBV25-1 15 TRBJ1-6 NA
CASSLGMNTGELFF TGTGCCAGCAGCCTAGGCATGAACACCGGGGAGCTGTTTTTT NA TRBV11-3 14 TRBJ2-2 NA
CASSPLAGVIYNEQFF TGTGCCAGCAGCCCCCTAGCGGGAGTGATATACAATGAGCAGTTCTTC NA TRBV14 16 TRBJ2-1 TRBD2
CASSLELGSGSAYNEQFF TGTGCCAGCAGCTTAGAACTAGGAAGCGGGAGCGCCTACAATGAGCAGTTCTTC NA TRBV7-9 18 TRBJ2-1 TRBD2
CASSPGQGNYGYTF TGTGCCAGCAGCCCCGGACAGGGGAACTATGGCTACACCTTC NA TRBV11-3 14 TRBJ1-2 TRBD1
CASSIDSQVSYEQYF TGTGCCAGTAGTATAGATTCTCAGGTCTCCTACGAGCAGTACTTC few TRBV19 15 TRBJ2-7 NA
CASSLSGGETQYF TGCGCCAGCAGCTTATCCGGGGGAGAGACCCAGTACTTC NA TRBV5-1 13 TRBJ2-5 NA
CASSPRMNEQFF TGTGCCAGCAGCCCCAGGATGAATGAGCAGTTCTTC NA TRBV27 12 TRBJ2-1 NA
CASSLGHNPPAGLYGYTF TGTGCCAGCAGCTTGGGTCACAATCCCCCGGCAGGTCTCTATGGCTACACCTTC NA TRBV5-5 18 TRBJ1-2 NA
CASSLGGTDLNQPQHF TGTGCCAGCAGCTTAGGCGGGACGGACCTTAATCAGCCCCAGCATTTT few TRBV7-9 16 TRBJ1-5 NA
CASSQSLGTQYF TGCGCCAGCAGTCAATCACTGGGGACCCAGTACTTC NA TRBV23-1 12 TRBJ2-5 NA
CASSQDRENYGYTF TGTGCCAGCAGCCAAGACAGGGAGAACTATGGCTACACCTTC NA TRBV14 14 TRBJ1-2 NA
CAWSFSRWGNIQYF TGTGCCTGGAGTTTTTCGCGCTGGGGGAACATTCAGTACTTC NA TRBV30 14 TRBJ2-4 NA
CASSLISGGKETQYF TGTGCCAGCAGTTTAATTTCTGGGGGCAAAGAGACCCAGTACTTC NA TRBV27 15 TRBJ2-5 NA
CASRNDRARVPQPQHF TGTGCCAGCAGAAACGACAGGGCCCGAGTGCCTCAGCCCCAGCATTTT NA TRBV7-8 16 TRBJ1-5 TRBD1
CASDKEKTGGTDTQYF TGTGCCAGCGACAAAGAGAAGACAGGAGGGACAGATACGCAGTATTTT NA TRBV9 16 TRBJ2-3 NA
CASSNSLTTYEQYF TGTGCCAGCAGCAATTCCCTCACCACATACGAGCAGTACTTC NA TRBV7-9 14 TRBJ2-7 NA
CASSFPRQGGNTEAFF TGTGCCAGCAGTTTCCCTCGACAGGGGGGGAACACTGAAGCTTTCTTT NA TRBV28 16 TRBJ1-1 TRBD1
CASSTEVSGYTF TGTGCCAGCAGTACCGAGGTGTCCGGCTACACCTTC once TRBV6-6 12 TRBJ1-2 NA
CASSLDISYEQYF TGCGCCAGCAGCTTGGACATTTCCTACGAGCAGTACTTC NA TRBV5-1 13 TRBJ2-7 NA
CASSPYTAAHGYTF TGTGCCAGCAGTCCCTACACGGCGGCTCATGGCTACACCTTC NA TRBV7-9 14 TRBJ1-2 NA